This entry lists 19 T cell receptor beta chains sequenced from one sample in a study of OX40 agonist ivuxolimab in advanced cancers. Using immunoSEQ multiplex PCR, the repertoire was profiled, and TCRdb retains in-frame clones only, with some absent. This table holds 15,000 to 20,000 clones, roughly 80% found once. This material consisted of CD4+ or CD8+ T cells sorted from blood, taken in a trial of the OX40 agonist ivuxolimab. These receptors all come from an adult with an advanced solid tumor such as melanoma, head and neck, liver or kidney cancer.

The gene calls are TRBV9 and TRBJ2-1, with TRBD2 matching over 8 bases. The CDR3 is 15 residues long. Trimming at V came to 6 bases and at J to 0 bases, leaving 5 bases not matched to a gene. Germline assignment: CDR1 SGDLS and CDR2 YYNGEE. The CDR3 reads CASNGGGSSYNEQFF. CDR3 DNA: TGTGCCAGCAATGGCGGGGGGAGCTCCTACAATGAGCAGTTCTTC.

The CDR3 DNA reads as TGTGCCAGCAGCTTAGTTCGGGGTACTAGCACAGATACGCAGTATTTT. Protein: CASSLVRGTSTDTQYF. J is TRBJ2-3 and V is TRBV11-3; possible D gene TRBD2, 5 bases. V was pared by 1 base and J by 0 bases, with 11 bases between. The V gene's germline CDR1 is SGHNT and CDR2 YENEEA. There are 16 residues in the CDR3.

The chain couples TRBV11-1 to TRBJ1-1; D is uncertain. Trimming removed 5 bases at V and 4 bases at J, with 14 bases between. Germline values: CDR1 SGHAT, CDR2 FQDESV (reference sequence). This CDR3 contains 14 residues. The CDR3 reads CASSPAGTGTEAFF. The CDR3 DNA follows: TGTGCCAGCAGCCCAGCCGGCACGGGCACTGAAGCTTTCTTT. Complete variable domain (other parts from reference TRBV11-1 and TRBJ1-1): EAEVAQSPRYKITEKSQAVAFWCDPISGHATLYWYRQILGQGPELLVQFQDESVVDDSQLPKDRFSAERLKGVDSTLKIQPAELGDSAMYLCASSPAGTGTEAFFGQGTRLTVV.

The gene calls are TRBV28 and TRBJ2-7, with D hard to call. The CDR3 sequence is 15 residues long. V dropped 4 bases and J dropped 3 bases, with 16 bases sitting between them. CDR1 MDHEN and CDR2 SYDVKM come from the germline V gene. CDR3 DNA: TGTGCCAGCAGTTCACCGACCGGGTGGATCTACGAGCAGTACTTC. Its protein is CASSSPTGWIYEQYF.

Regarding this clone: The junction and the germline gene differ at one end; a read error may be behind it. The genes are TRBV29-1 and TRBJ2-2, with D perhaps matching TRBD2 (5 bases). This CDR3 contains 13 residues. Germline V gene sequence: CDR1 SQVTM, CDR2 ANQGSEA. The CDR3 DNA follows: TGCAGCTTACGGGATACGAACGCCGGGGAGCTGTTTTTT. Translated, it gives CSLRDTNAGELFF.

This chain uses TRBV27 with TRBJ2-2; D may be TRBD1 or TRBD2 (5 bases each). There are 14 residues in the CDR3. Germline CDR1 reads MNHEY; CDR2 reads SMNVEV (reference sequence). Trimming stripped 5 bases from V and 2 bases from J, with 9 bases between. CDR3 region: CASSLGPNTGELFF. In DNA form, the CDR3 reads TGTGCCAGCAGTCTGGGACCAAACACCGGGGAGCTGTTTTTT.

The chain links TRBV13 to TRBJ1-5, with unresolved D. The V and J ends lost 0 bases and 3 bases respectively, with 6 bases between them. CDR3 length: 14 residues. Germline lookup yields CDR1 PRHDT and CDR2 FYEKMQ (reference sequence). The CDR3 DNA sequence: TGTGCCAGCAGCTTAGGTTCAGACAATCAGCCCCAGCATTTT. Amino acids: CASSLGSDNQPQHF.

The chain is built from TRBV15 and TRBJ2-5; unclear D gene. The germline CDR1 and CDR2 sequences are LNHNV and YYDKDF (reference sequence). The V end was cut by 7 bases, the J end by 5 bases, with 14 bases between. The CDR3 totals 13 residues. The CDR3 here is CATNQRTPETQYF. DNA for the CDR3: TGTGCCACCAACCAACGTACCCCGGAGACCCAGTACTTC.

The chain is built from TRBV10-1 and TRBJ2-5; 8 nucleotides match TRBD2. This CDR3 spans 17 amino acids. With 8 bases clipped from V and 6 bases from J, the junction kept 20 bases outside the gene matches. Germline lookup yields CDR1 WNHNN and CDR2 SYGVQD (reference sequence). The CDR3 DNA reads TGCGCCAGCCTCCCCCGGGGTAGCGGGGAGCACTGGCAGACCCAGTACTTC. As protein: CASLPRGSGEHWQTQYF.

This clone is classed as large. The DNA for the CDR3 is TGTGCCAGCAGTGACGGGACCGCACTGGGGGTAGCTAACTATGGCTACACCTTC. Translation: CASSDGTALGVANYGYTF. The chain uses TRBV27 and TRBJ1-2; a possible D gene is TRBD1 (5 bases). The germline V gene has CDR1 MNHEY and CDR2 SMNVEV (reference sequence). The CDR3 is 18 amino acids. V was trimmed by 5 bases and J by 0 bases, leaving 22 bases between them.

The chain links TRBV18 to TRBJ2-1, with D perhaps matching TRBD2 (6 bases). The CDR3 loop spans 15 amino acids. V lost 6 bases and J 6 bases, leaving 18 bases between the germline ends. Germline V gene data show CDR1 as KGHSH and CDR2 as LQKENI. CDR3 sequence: CASSQIAGGGNEQFF. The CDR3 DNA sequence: TGTGCCAGCTCCCAAATCGCCGGGGGTGGCAATGAGCAGTTCTTC.

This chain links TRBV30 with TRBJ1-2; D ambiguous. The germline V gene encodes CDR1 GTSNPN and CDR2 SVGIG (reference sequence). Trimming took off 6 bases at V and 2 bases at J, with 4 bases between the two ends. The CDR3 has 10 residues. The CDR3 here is CACLNYGYTF. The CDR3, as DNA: TGTGCCTGTCTCAACTATGGCTACACCTTC.

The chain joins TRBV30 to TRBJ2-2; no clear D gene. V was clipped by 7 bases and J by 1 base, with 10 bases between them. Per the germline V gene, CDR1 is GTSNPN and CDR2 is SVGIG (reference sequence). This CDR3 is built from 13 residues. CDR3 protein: CALWDLNTGELFF. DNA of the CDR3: TGTGCCTTGTGGGATCTGAACACCGGGGAGCTGTTTTTT. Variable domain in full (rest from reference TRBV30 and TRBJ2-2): SQTIHQWPATLVQPVGSPLSLECTVEGTSNPNLYWYRQAAGRGLQLLFYSVGIGQISSEVPQNLSASRPQDRQFILSSKKLLLSDSGFYLCALWDLNTGELFFGEGSRLTVL.

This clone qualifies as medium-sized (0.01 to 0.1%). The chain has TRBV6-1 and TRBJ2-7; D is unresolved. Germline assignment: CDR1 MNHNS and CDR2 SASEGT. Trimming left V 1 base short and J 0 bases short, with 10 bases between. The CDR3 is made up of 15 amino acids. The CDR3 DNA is TGTGCCAGCAGTGAAGAGGATTCTAGCTCCTACGAGCAGTACTTC. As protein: CASSEEDSSSYEQYF.

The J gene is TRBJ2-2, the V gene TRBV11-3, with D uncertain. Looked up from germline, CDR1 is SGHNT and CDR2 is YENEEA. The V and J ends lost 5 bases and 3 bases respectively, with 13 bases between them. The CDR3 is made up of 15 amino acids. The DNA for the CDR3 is TGTGCCAGCAGCGGGTGGGTTGAGGACACCGGGGAGCTGTTTTTT. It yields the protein CASSGWVEDTGELFF.

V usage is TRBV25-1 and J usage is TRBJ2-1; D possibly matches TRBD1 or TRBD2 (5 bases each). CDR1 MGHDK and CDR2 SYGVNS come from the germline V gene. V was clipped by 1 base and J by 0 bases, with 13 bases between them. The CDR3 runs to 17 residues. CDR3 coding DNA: TGTGCCAGCAGTGAATTGGGACCGTCGAGCTCCTACAATGAGCAGTTCTTC. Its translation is CASSELGPSSSYNEQFF.

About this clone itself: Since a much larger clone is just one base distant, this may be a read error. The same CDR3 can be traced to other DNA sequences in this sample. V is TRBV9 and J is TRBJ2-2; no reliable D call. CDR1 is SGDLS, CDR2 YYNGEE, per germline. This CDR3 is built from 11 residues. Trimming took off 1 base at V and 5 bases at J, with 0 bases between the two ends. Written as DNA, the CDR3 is TGTGCCAGCAGCGTAACCGGGGAGCTGTTTTTT. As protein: CASSVTGELFF.

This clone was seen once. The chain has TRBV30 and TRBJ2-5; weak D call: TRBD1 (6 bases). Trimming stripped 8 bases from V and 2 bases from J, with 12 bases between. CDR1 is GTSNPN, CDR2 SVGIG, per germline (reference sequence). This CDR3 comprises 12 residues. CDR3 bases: TGTGCCCTCGAGGGGGAACAAGAGACCCAGTACTTC. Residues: CALEGEQETQYF.

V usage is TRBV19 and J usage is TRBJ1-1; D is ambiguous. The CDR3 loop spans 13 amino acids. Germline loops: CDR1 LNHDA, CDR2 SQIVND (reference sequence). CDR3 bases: TGTGCGACGAAGGTATTGGGAAACACTGAAGCTTTCTTT. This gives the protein CATKVLGNTEAFF.